Described below is a single TCR beta chain sequence and its context. The record originates from a study of blood T cell repertoires in COVID-19. The V and J ends lost 0 bases and 3 bases respectively, with 9 bases between them. Germline lookup yields CDR1 LGHDT and CDR2 YNNKEL (reference sequence). The CDR3 contains 15 residues. TCRdb keeps only in-frame clones here, not all; method: immunoSEQ multiplex PCR. This sample has around 200,000 clones, with roughly four fifths found just once. The specimen was peripheral blood. The origin of this receptor is a woman aged 45 to 65 with acute or convalescent COVID-19. V is TRBV3-1 (or the pseudogene TRBV3-2) and J is TRBJ1-3; D gene ambiguous. The CDR3 reads CASSQDRGFGNTIYF. CDR3 nucleotide sequence: TGTGCCAGCAGCCAAGATCGGGGATTTGGAAACACCATATATTTT.